The 28 T cell receptor beta chains listed next were all sequenced from one sample in a study of T cells in women clearing cervical HPV infection. This table comes from immunoSEQ multiplex PCR, and its TCRdb copy is limited to in-frame clones, with some not included. The ten most abundant clones cover around 15% of a sample with some 20,000 clones. Sequencing was carried out using blood buffy coat. Every receptor here comes from a woman between 18 and 70 years old with a cervical HPV16 infection that either progressed to CIN3+ or cleared (not recorded which).

As regards this clone: The read ends 3 residues shy of where the CDR3 ends; the end is completed using the germline J gene. The chain carries TRBV29-1 and TRBJ1-2; the D gene is possibly TRBD1 (6 bases). The CDR3 totals 11 residues. Germline V gene data show CDR1 as SQVTM and CDR2 as ANQGSEA. V was trimmed by 7 bases and J by 3 bases, leaving 9 bases between them. CDR3 DNA, as far as it was read: TGCAGCGGGACAGCGTACTATGGC. It encodes CSGTAYYG. The whole CDR3 region reads CSGTAYYGYTF.

Worth noting for this clone: The read finishes 3 residues shy of the CDR3 end, and the germline J gene is used to complete it. The chain links TRBV7-8 to TRBJ1-1; D gene uncertain. With 4 bases removed from V and 4 bases from J, the gap between germline ends came to 13 bases. Germline CDR1 reads SGHVS; CDR2 reads FQNEAQ. This CDR3 spans 14 amino acids. The sequenced CDR3 bases are TGTGCCAGCAGCTCAGATGGGAGCGGCACTGAA. This encodes CASSSDGSGTE. The CDR3 in its entirety is CASSSDGSGTEAFF.

For this clone: The read is 3 residues too short to cover the CDR3 end, so that end is filled in from the germline J gene. The J gene is TRBJ2-4, the V gene TRBV19; TRBD1 agrees at 8 bases. CDR1 and CDR2 from the germline V gene are LNHDA and SQIVND (reference sequence). CDR3 length: 17 amino acids. V was pared by 0 bases and J by 5 bases, with 9 bases of the junction left unmatched. CDR3 in amino acids: CASSIDARGRGQNIQYF. The CDR3 DNA, read in part, is TGTGCCAGTAGTATAGACGCCAGGGGGCGCGGGCAAAACATT.

Concerning this clone itself: The CDR3 extends 3 residues past the end of the read, so its final part is completed from the germline J gene. The chain employs TRBV7-9 and TRBJ2-1; 11 bases are shared with TRBD2. CDR3 length: 15 residues. In germline, CDR1 is SEHNR, CDR2 FQNEAQ (reference sequence). V trimming: 5 bases; J trimming: 5 bases; junction bases outside the gene matches: 5. The sequenced CDR3 bases are TGTGCCAGCAGCCCCGGGACTAGCGGAAACAATGAG. Its translation: CASSPGTSGNNE. The whole CDR3 protein is CASSPGTSGNNEQFF.

This clone is medium-sized by frequency. The read ends 3 residues early relative to the CDR3; the germline J gene fills the gap. The rearrangement joins TRBV7-6 to TRBJ2-3; no clear D gene. There are 15 residues in the CDR3. Trimming took 5 bases from V and 0 from J, leaving 12 bases between them. CDR1 and CDR2 from the germline V gene are SGHVS and FNYEAQ. CDR3 sequence: CASSQSEFSTDTQYF. The sequenced CDR3 bases are TGTGCCAGCAGCCAGAGCGAATTTAGCACAGATACG.

Worth noting for this clone: The read finishes 3 residues shy of the CDR3 end, and the germline J gene is used to complete it. V gene TRBV30 combines with J gene TRBJ1-5, with D unresolved. V was clipped by 2 bases and J by 3 bases, with 8 bases between them. The CDR3 is made up of 13 amino acids. Per germline, CDR1 GTSNPN and CDR2 SVGIG (reference sequence). Incomplete CDR3 DNA: TGTGCCTGGAGTCCGGGGTTCAATCAGCCC. It encodes CAWSPGFNQP. The complete CDR3 protein is CAWSPGFNQPQHF.

On this clone itself: The read terminates 3 residues ahead of where the CDR3 ends, so the germline J gene completes it. J is TRBJ2-7 and V is TRBV5-4; D is undetermined. The CDR3 loop spans 15 amino acids. Germline loops: CDR1 SGHNT, CDR2 YYREEE (reference sequence). V lost 3 bases and J lost 3, with 16 bases in between. CDR3 loop: CASSSGGRVDYEQYF. CDR3 DNA (partial): TGTGCCAGCAGCTCAGGTGGCAGAGTGGACTACGAG.

In the case of this clone: The CDR3 extends 3 residues past the end of the read, so its final part is completed from the germline J gene. The V gene is TRBV18, the J gene TRBJ2-1, with TRBD2 matching over 15 bases. Germline V gene data show CDR1 as KGHSH and CDR2 as LQKENI. The CDR3 is made up of 17 amino acids. V shed 5 bases, J shed 7 bases, and the junction held 9 bases outside the gene matches. The covered CDR3 bases are TGTGCCAGCTCAGGGTCCGGGACTAGCGGGGGGACGAATGAG. Residues: CASSGSGTSGGTNE. The full CDR3 sequence reads CASSGSGTSGGTNEQFF.

With respect to this clone: From the germline J gene comes the end of the CDR3, since the read stops 3 residues before it. The genes are TRBV10-3 and TRBJ1-1; 7 bases are a match to TRBD1. The CDR3 runs 15 residues. Germline V gene data show CDR1 as ENHRY and CDR2 as SYGVKD. The V and J ends lost 9 bases and 6 bases, in that order; junction bases with no gene match: 16. CDR3 bases read: TGTGCCATTGCAGGGGGTCTAGGGGGCAGCGCTGAA. This translates into CAIAGGLGGSAE. The whole CDR3 reads CAIAGGLGGSAEAFF.

This clone ranks as medium-sized in terms of frequency. From the germline J gene comes the end of the CDR3, since the read stops 3 residues before it. The chain recombines TRBV5-1 with TRBJ1-3; 8 bases match TRBD1. The CDR3 has 20 residues. Germline V CDR1 and CDR2: SGHRS, YFSETQ. Germline trimming cut 0 bases from V and 0 bases from J; bases unmatched to any gene: 14. The CDR3 protein is CASSLVPQPGQESSGNTIYF. The CDR3 DNA, read in part, is TGCGCCAGCAGCTTGGTGCCCCAACCGGGACAGGAGAGCTCTGGAAACACC.

Comments on this clone: The missing CDR3 end, 3 residues past where the read stops, is filled in from the germline J gene. The gene calls are TRBV18 and TRBJ1-1; 9 nucleotides align to TRBD1. V was clipped by 0 bases and J by 3 bases; unmatched bases: 5. Germline-derived CDR1 and CDR2 are KGHSH and LQKENI. The CDR3 runs to 16 residues. CDR3 DNA (partial): TGTGCCAGCTCACCACCGACAGGGGGAAGATACACTGAA. Amino acid sequence: CASSPPTGGRYTE. The whole CDR3 protein reads CASSPPTGGRYTEAFF.

As concerns this clone: The read gets to within 3 residues of the CDR3 end, and the germline J gene fills in the rest. This chain connects TRBV9 to TRBJ2-7; no reliable D call. CDR3 length: 12 amino acids. Trimming pared 0 bases from V and 5 bases from J, leaving 6 bases between. CDR1 and CDR2 from the germline V gene are SGDLS and YYNGEE. The part of the CDR3 DNA that was read is TGTGCCAGCAGCGTAGCAGAGAACGAG. Protein product: CASSVAENE. The complete CDR3 protein is CASSVAENEQYF.

Judged by frequency, this clone is medium-sized. The CDR3 end is not reached by the read, which stops 3 residues before it; the germline J gene fills it in. The V call is TRBV29-1, the J call TRBJ2-7, with D maybe TRBD1 (6 bases). Germline V gene sequence: CDR1 SQVTM, CDR2 ANQGSEA. The CDR3 runs 12 residues. Trimming pared 6 bases from V and 0 bases from J, leaving 9 bases between. Partial CDR3 DNA: TGCAGCGTCGGGACATTCTCCTACGAG. It yields the protein CSVGTFSYE. The complete CDR3 protein is CSVGTFSYEQYF.

Considering frequency, this clone is medium-sized (0.01 to 0.1%). The DNA ends 3 residues before the CDR3 does, and the rest of the CDR3 is filled in from the germline J gene. The rearrangement uses TRBV7-9 and TRBJ2-7; the D gene is possibly TRBD1 (5 bases). The CDR3 sequence is 14 residues long. Trimming stripped 4 bases from V and 1 base from J, with 11 bases between. Germline lookup yields CDR1 SEHNR and CDR2 FQNEAQ (reference sequence). The covered CDR3 bases are TGTGCCAGCAGCTCCCACCAGGGTTCCTACGAG. Its translation is CASSSHQGSYE. The whole CDR3 sequence is CASSSHQGSYEQYF.

A remark on this clone: The CDR3 end lies 3 residues beyond the end of the read and is filled in from the germline J gene. The gene calls are TRBV5-1 and TRBJ1-2, with TRBD1 as a possible D gene (6 bases). Trimming left V 3 bases short and J 1 base short, with 16 bases between. The CDR3 length is 16 residues. Germline V gene lookup returns CDR1 SGHRS and CDR2 YFSETQ. The CDR3 DNA, read in part, is TGCGCCAGCAGCTCCCTAGGACAGCCAGATAACTATGGC. It encodes CASSSLGQPDNYG. The entire CDR3 reads CASSSLGQPDNYGYTF.

CDR3 DNA, as far as it was read: TGTGCCAGCTCACCACCGACCCGCGGGAGGGCCGGGACCGGGGAG. Translating gives CASSPPTRGRAGTGE. The entire CDR3 is CASSPPTRGRAGTGELFF. The chain couples TRBV18 to TRBJ2-2; 9 nucleotides align to TRBD2. The missing CDR3 end, 3 residues past where the read stops, is filled in from the germline J gene. Germline assignment: CDR1 KGHSH and CDR2 LQKENI. The V gene end was trimmed by 0 bases and the J gene end by 5 bases; junction bases not matched to a gene: 10. This CDR3 comprises 18 residues.

A note on this clone: The sequenced fragment ends 3 residues before the CDR3 boundary, so the rest is inferred from the germline J gene. The chain has TRBV29-1 and TRBJ1-5; TRBD1 matches 9 bases. CDR1 and CDR2 (germline): SQVTM, ANQGSEA. The CDR3 length is 16 residues. V trimming: 4 bases; J trimming: 3 bases; junction bases outside the gene matches: 10. CDR3 DNA (partial): TGCAGCGTTGGTGACCAGGGACAGGGTGACAATCAGCCC. Its translation is CSVGDQGQGDNQP. In full, the CDR3 is CSVGDQGQGDNQPQHF.

CDR3 region: CASTKTEYYEQYF. The covered CDR3 bases are TGTGCCAGCACCAAGACAGAATACTACGAG. The chain carries TRBV12-3 or TRBV12-4 and TRBJ2-7, with D tentatively TRBD1 (5 bases). Read coverage stops 3 residues before the CDR3 terminus; the germline J gene supplies the remainder. The CDR3 is 13 amino acids. V gave up 7 bases and J gave up 3 bases, with 13 bases separating them.

About this clone itself: Sequencing ends 3 residues short of the CDR3 end; the germline J gene provides the rest. The genes are TRBV12-3 or TRBV12-4 and TRBJ1-5; D not certain. CDR3 size: 16 residues. Trimming took off 4 bases at V and 4 bases at J, with 17 bases between the two ends. The CDR3 sequence: CASSSLGYDGNQPQHF. The covered CDR3 bases are TGTGCCAGCAGTTCCTTGGGTTACGACGGGAATCAGCCC.

Regarding this clone: The observed sequence ends 3 residues before the CDR3 terminus, with the missing tail filled in from the germline J gene. The chain is built from TRBV18 and TRBJ2-3; perhaps TRBD2 as D (6 bases). The CDR3 length is 14 residues. Germline V lookup: CDR1 KGHSH, CDR2 LQKENI. V gave up 6 bases and J gave up 3 bases, with 13 bases separating them. CDR3 residues: CASSPGGITDTQYF. Incomplete CDR3 DNA: TGTGCCAGCTCCCCCGGGGGAATAACAGATACG.

With respect to this clone: Sequencing ends 3 residues short of the CDR3 end; the germline J gene provides the rest. The chain is built from TRBV20-1 and TRBJ2-1; 10 bases are a match to TRBD2. The V gene's germline CDR1 is DFQATT and CDR2 SNEGSKA (reference sequence). V was pared by 6 bases and J by 9 bases, with 17 bases of the junction left unmatched. The CDR3 covers 16 residues. Partial CDR3 DNA: TGCAGTGCCATCGAATTCGGGACTAGCGTGGATACTGAG. This encodes CSAIEFGTSVDTE. The complete CDR3 reads CSAIEFGTSVDTEQFF.

For this clone: Coverage ceases 3 residues before the CDR3 finishes, and the germline J gene fills in the end. The V and J genes are TRBV6-2 or TRBV6-3 and TRBJ1-2; the D is unclear. The CDR3 sequence is 13 residues long. Trimming stripped 4 bases from V and 3 bases from J, with 9 bases between. Germline assignment: CDR1 MNHEY and CDR2 SVGEGT. The CDR3 spells CASSSEFYYGYTF. The sequenced part of the CDR3 DNA is TGTGCCAGCAGTTCAGAGTTCTACTATGGC.

As concerns this clone: The read ends 3 residues early relative to the CDR3; the germline J gene fills the gap. The rearrangement links TRBV7-2 to TRBJ2-7; 9 bases fit TRBD2. Germline V gene lookup returns CDR1 SGHTA and CDR2 FQGNSA. The CDR3 extends over 15 amino acids. Unmatched junction bases numbered 11, after V lost 5 bases and J lost 6 bases. The CDR3 loop is CASSPALAGVLEQYF. Incomplete CDR3 DNA: TGTGCCAGCAGCCCCGCGTTAGCGGGAGTCCTCGAG.

CDR3 sequence reads: CASSRQGTYGYTF. The sequenced CDR3 bases are TGTGCCAGCAGCCGACAGGGGACCTATGGC. The rearrangement links TRBV5-4 to TRBJ1-2, with 8 bases fitting TRBD1. The missing CDR3 end, 3 residues past where the read stops, is filled in from the germline J gene. The V and J ends lost 4 bases and 4 bases, in that order; junction bases with no gene match: 3. The CDR3 has 13 residues. The germline gives CDR1 SGHNT, CDR2 YYREEE (reference sequence).

A word on this clone: With the read ending 3 residues before the CDR3 end, the germline J gene is used to fill in that end. The rearrangement uses TRBV28 and TRBJ1-2; the match to TRBD1 covers 10 bases. This CDR3 comprises 20 residues. Looked up from germline, CDR1 is MDHEN and CDR2 is SYDVKM. The V and J ends lost 4 bases and 0 bases, in that order; junction bases with no gene match: 17. The CDR3 bases that were read are TGTGCCAGCAGTTCAAATATGAAGGCGAGGGACAGGGGAACTAACTATGGC. Its protein product is CASSSNMKARDRGTNYG. In full, the CDR3 is CASSSNMKARDRGTNYGYTF.

Partial CDR3 DNA: TGTGCCTGGAGTGTACAAAACAATCAGCCC. It translates to CAWSVQNNQP. The full CDR3 protein is CAWSVQNNQPQHF. V usage is TRBV30 and J usage is TRBJ1-5, with D unclear. The read is 3 residues too short to cover the CDR3 end, so that end is filled in from the germline J gene. CDR3 size: 13 residues. Trimming cost V 0 bases and J 3 bases, with 6 bases left between them. Germline V gene lookup returns CDR1 GTSNPN and CDR2 SVGIG (reference sequence).

About this clone: The read ends 3 residues before the CDR3 terminus; that terminus is restored from the germline J gene. The V and J genes are TRBV2 and TRBJ1-4; the match to TRBD1 covers 11 bases. This CDR3 contains 14 residues. The J segment lost 8 bases and the V segment lost 6 bases, leaving 5 bases of the junction unmatched. Looked up from germline, CDR1 is SNHLY and CDR2 is FYNNEI. The covered CDR3 bases are TGTGCCAGCAGGGGACAGGGGGGAGGCGAAAAA. It translates to CASRGQGGGEK. The CDR3 reads in full as CASRGQGGGEKLFF. The entire variable domain, with the rest obtained from reference TRBV2 and TRBJ1-4, is as follows: EPEVTQTPSHQVTQMGQEVILRCVPISNHLYFYWYRQILGQKVEFLVSFYNNEISEKSEIFDDQFSVERPDGSNFTLKIRSTKLEDSAMYFCASRGQGGGEKLFFGSGTQLSVL.

About this clone: The junction departs from the called germline gene at one end, perhaps through a read error. Read coverage stops 3 residues before the CDR3 terminus; the germline J gene supplies the remainder. The chain employs TRBV18 and TRBJ2-1; the D gene is possibly TRBD1 (6 bases). CDR3 size: 16 residues. Looked up from germline, CDR1 is KGHSH and CDR2 is LQKENI. The CDR3 is CASSPPRTEHYNEQFF. The CDR3 bases that were read are TGTGCCAGCTCCCCACCGAGGACAGAGCACTACAATGAG.